Below are 22 T cell receptor beta chains sequenced from a single sample in a study of T cells after yellow fever vaccination. TCRdb used MiXCR to reprocess the 5' RACE reads, holding one entry per CDR3 protein. The data hold about 310,000 distinct CDR3 sequences, with roughly 3.5% observed a single time. Source: PBMCs, taken on the day of the yellow fever booster vaccination. These TCRs come from a man between 18 and 35 years old who received the YFV17D yellow fever vaccine.

The gene calls are TRBV5-1 and TRBJ2-1; 7 bases fit TRBD1. The CDR3 sequence is 14 residues long. From germline, CDR1 is SGHRS and CDR2 YFSETQ. The trim removed 0 bases at V and 7 bases at J, leaving 4 bases unmatched. CDR3: CASSLGQGTNEQFF. The CDR3 coding sequence is TGCGCCAGCAGCTTGGGACAGGGTACGAATGAGCAGTTCTTC. Filled out from reference TRBV5-1 and TRBJ2-1, the complete variable domain reads KAGVTQTPRYLIKTRGQQVTLSCSPISGHRSVSWYQQTPGQGLQFLFEYFSETQRNKGNFPGRFSGRQFSNSRSEMNVSTLELGDSALYLCASSLGQGTNEQFFGPGTRLTVL.

This clonotype was counted a few times. V usage is TRBV20-1 and J usage is TRBJ2-6; no firm D call. The CDR3 runs 14 residues. The germline gives CDR1 DFQATT, CDR2 SNEGSKA (reference sequence). Trimming took off 5 bases at V and 2 bases at J, with 10 bases between the two ends. CDR3 amino acids: CSAPTVTGANVLTF. The CDR3 DNA sequence: TGCAGTGCTCCGACTGTAACTGGGGCCAACGTCCTGACTTTC.

This clonotype has at least ten counts. The chain recombines TRBV7-3 with TRBJ1-1; D is unresolved. Trimming removed 6 bases at V and 4 bases at J, with 12 bases between. Germline lookup yields CDR1 SGHTA and CDR2 FQGTGA. This CDR3 has 13 residues. The CDR3 protein is CASSPSRTTEAFF. Written as DNA, the CDR3 is TGTGCCAGCAGTCCCTCAAGGACCACTGAAGCTTTCTTT.

This clonotype has a handful of counts. The chain links TRBV4-3 to TRBJ2-1; TRBD2 agrees at 11 bases. In germline, CDR1 is LGHNA, CDR2 YSLEER. The CDR3 consists of 19 residues. Germline trimming cut 0 bases from V and 2 bases from J; bases unmatched to any gene: 9. The CDR3: CASSQDVLTSGDTYNEQFF. Here the CDR3 DNA reads TGCGCCAGCAGCCAAGATGTATTGACTAGCGGGGATACCTACAATGAGCAGTTCTTC.

The sample holds a few counts of this clonotype. This chain links TRBV4-1 with TRBJ2-3; TRBD1 matches at 7 bases. Germline CDR1 MGHRA, CDR2 YSYEKL. Losses at the gene ends were 4 bases for V and 4 bases for J; bases not matched to a gene: 17. There are 18 residues in the CDR3. The CDR3 protein is CASSPGTGTAPESDTQYF. CDR3 nucleotide sequence: TGCGCCAGCAGCCCTGGAACCGGGACAGCCCCGGAGTCAGATACGCAGTATTTT.

This clonotype was observed many times. The rearrangement joins TRBV5-1 to TRBJ1-6; no firm D call. V shed 0 bases and J shed 10 bases, with 14 bases lying between them. CDR3 size: 15 residues. Germline CDR1 is SGHRS and CDR2 is YFSETQ. In nucleotides, the CDR3 is TGCGCCAGCAGCTTGGAACAGTTAAATGTCTCACCCCTCCACTTT. This translates into CASSLEQLNVSPLHF. Complete variable domain (other parts from reference TRBV5-1 and TRBJ1-6): KAGVTQTPRYLIKTRGQQVTLSCSPISGHRSVSWYQQTPGQGLQFLFEYFSETQRNKGNFPGRFSGRQFSNSRSEMNVSTLELGDSALYLCASSLEQLNVSPLHFGNGTRLTVT.

The table lists this clonotype with a few counts. V usage is TRBV6-5 and J usage is TRBJ2-1; 7 nucleotides align to TRBD2. The trim removed 6 bases at V and 3 bases at J, leaving 8 bases unmatched. The CDR3 totals 15 residues. CDR1 is MNHEY, CDR2 SVGAGI, per germline. The DNA of the CDR3 is TGTGCCAGCAGCGGATCAGCGGGGAACTACAATGAGCAGTTCTTC. Encoded protein: CASSGSAGNYNEQFF.

This clonotype was detected ten times or more. V is TRBV20-1 and J is TRBJ2-7; possible D gene TRBD2, 6 bases. Trimming took off 6 bases at V and 3 bases at J, with 21 bases between the two ends. Germline CDR1 DFQATT, CDR2 SNEGSKA (reference sequence). This CDR3 has 15 residues. The CDR3 DNA reads TGCAGTGCGACCAACCGACTAGTCTCTATCTACGAGCAGTACTTC. Encoded protein: CSATNRLVSIYEQYF.

As concerns this clonotype: Just one base apart from a much larger clone, this may be a read error. The chain carries TRBV12-3 or TRBV12-4 and TRBJ2-3; possible D gene TRBD1, 6 bases. V was clipped by 11 bases and J by 6 bases, with 9 bases between them. The CDR3 consists of 10 residues. As DNA, the CDR3 is TGTGCCTGTAGGGGGGATACGCAGTATTTT. Translation: CACRGDTQYF.

This chain links TRBV7-2 with TRBJ2-1; D unresolved. Germline loops: CDR1 SGHTA, CDR2 FQGNSA. The V gene lost 1 base and the J gene lost 9 bases, with 4 bases spanning the gap. This CDR3 is built from 11 residues. The CDR3 spells CASSLEREQFF. DNA for the CDR3: TGTGCCAGCAGCTTAGAACGTGAGCAGTTCTTC.

This clonotype was seen many times. The gene calls are TRBV5-4 and TRBJ1-2; TRBD1 matches at 7 bases. CDR3 length: 16 residues. Trimming took 4 bases from V and 4 from J; bases not matched to a gene: 13. Germline CDR1 reads SGHNT; CDR2 reads YYREEE (reference sequence). CDR3 nucleotides: TGTGCCAGCAGCCGGGAACCAACGGGACAGTTCTATGGCTACACCTTC. It is translated as CASSREPTGQFYGYTF.

V gene TRBV5-1 combines with J gene TRBJ1-1, with D unresolved. Germline V CDR1 and CDR2: SGHRS, YFSETQ. The CDR3 totals 14 residues. The V end lost 2 bases, the J end lost 0 bases, and 8 bases lay between the germline ends. CDR3 DNA sequence: TGCGCCAGCAGCTTTGACACACTGAACACTGAAGCTTTCTTT. Translating gives CASSFDTLNTEAFF.

This clonotype was counted between two and nine times. The rearrangement links TRBV5-1 to TRBJ2-1, with D possibly being TRBD1 or TRBD2 (5 bases each). The length of the CDR3 is 18 residues. Germline V gene sequence: CDR1 SGHRS, CDR2 YFSETQ. The V end was cut by 7 bases, the J end by 5 bases, with 28 bases between. The CDR3 loop reads CASVRGSLSDRGDNEQFF. In DNA form, the CDR3 reads TGCGCCAGCGTCCGGGGCAGCCTTTCCGATAGGGGAGACAATGAGCAGTTCTTC.

In its sample, this clonotype was seen a few times. The J gene is TRBJ1-5, the V gene TRBV5-1, with 10 bases lining up with TRBD1. This CDR3 is 16 amino acids long. Germline CDR1 and CDR2: SGHRS and YFSETQ. With 0 bases clipped from V and 6 bases from J, the junction kept 6 bases outside the gene matches. The CDR3 protein is CASSLGGQGLGQPQHF. CDR3 nucleotide sequence: TGCGCCAGCAGCTTGGGGGGACAGGGGCTCGGTCAGCCCCAGCATTTT.

This clonotype turned up a few times. This rearrangement joins TRBV20-1 to TRBJ1-1, with D unresolved. The germline CDR1 and CDR2 sequences are DFQATT and SNEGSKA (reference sequence). Trimming stripped 2 bases from V and 0 bases from J, with 10 bases between. The CDR3 runs 14 residues. CDR3 coding DNA: TGCAGTGCTAGATTTTCCCCGCTGAACACTGAAGCTTTCTTT. It encodes CSARFSPLNTEAFF.

This clonotype was seen ten or more times. Here the CDR3 DNA reads TGCGCCAGCAGCCAAGATAGAGTTATGGGGGAGCTGTTTTTT. Protein sequence: CASSQDRVMGELFF. This chain links TRBV4-3 with TRBJ2-2; D is unclear. Germline-derived CDR1 and CDR2 are LGHNA and YSLEER. This CDR3 is built from 14 residues. V gave up 0 bases and J gave up 8 bases, with 10 bases separating them.

This clonotype appeared a few times. The chain has TRBV10-3 and TRBJ2-7; 7 nucleotides match TRBD2. Germline CDR1 reads ENHRY; CDR2 reads SYGVKD. CDR3 length equals 14 residues. The V segment lost 0 bases and the J segment 3 bases; nucleotides outside the gene matches: 2. CDR3 residues: CAISESSGDYEQYV. The DNA for the CDR3 is TGTGCCATCAGTGAGTCAAGCGGGGACTACGAGCAGTACGTC.

This clonotype has more than one count but fewer than ten. The chain joins TRBV20-1 to TRBJ1-2, with TRBD1 matching over 8 bases. V was clipped by 4 bases and J by 5 bases; unmatched bases: 12. This CDR3 comprises 15 residues. CDR1 DFQATT and CDR2 SNEGSKA come from the germline V gene (reference sequence). Written as DNA, the CDR3 is TGCAGTGCTAACTCGGACAGGGAGGGGAGTTATGGCTACACCTTC. Translating gives CSANSDREGSYGYTF.

This clonotype has a count of ten or more. The gene calls are TRBV7-2 and TRBJ1-6, with D maybe TRBD1 (5 bases). The CDR3 runs 16 residues. Germline V gene data show CDR1 as SGHTA and CDR2 as FQGNSA. Between the trimmed V and J ends, which lost 5 bases and 10 bases, there was a span of 21 bases. CDR3 in amino acids: CASSRMWQGRGSPLHF. DNA of the CDR3: TGTGCCAGCAGCCGCATGTGGCAGGGTAGGGGATCACCCCTCCACTTT.

There are many counts of this clonotype. This sequence joins TRBV7-6 and TRBJ2-1; TRBD2 agrees at 10 bases. This CDR3 region has 14 residues. Germline V gene sequence: CDR1 SGHVS, CDR2 FNYEAQ. V lost 5 bases and J lost 5; bases outside the gene matches: 3. The CDR3 bases are TGTGCCAGCAGCCAACTAGCGGGGCACAATGAGCAGTTCTTC. Protein sequence: CASSQLAGHNEQFF.

Many counts were recorded for this clonotype. The V call is TRBV5-1, the J call TRBJ2-7; D not certain. Looked up from germline, CDR1 is SGHRS and CDR2 is YFSETQ. Trimming shortened V by 2 bases and J by 1 base, and 4 bases separated the two germline ends. The CDR3 totals 12 residues. The CDR3 loop reads CASSFASYEQYF. CDR3 nucleotide sequence: TGCGCCAGCAGCTTTGCGTCCTACGAGCAGTACTTC.

This clonotype was seen repeatedly, ten times or more. This chain connects TRBV7-2 to TRBJ2-2; 7 bases map to TRBD2. Trimming at V came to 0 bases and at J to 6 bases, leaving 1 base not matched to a gene. Germline assignment: CDR1 SGHTA and CDR2 FQGNSA. The CDR3 spans 14 residues. The DNA for the CDR3 is TGTGCCAGCAGCTTAGCCCGGGGGGCCGGGGAGCTGTTTTTT. It translates to CASSLARGAGELFF.